These T cell receptor beta chains were read from a single sample in a study of response to subunit inactivated influenza vaccine. TCRdb fed the RT-PCR reads into MiXCR, producing one record per CDR3 protein. This table holds 550,000 to 800,000 distinct CDR3 sequences, 11% to 15% found once. The sample consisted of PBMCs from blood, taken 14 days before vaccination. These receptor sequences come from a man aged 50 to 59 who received an inactivated influenza vaccine. The CDR3 runs from the conserved cysteine through the conserved F or W. Fields, in order: CDR3 DNA, CDR3 protein, V gene, clone size, J gene, D gene. D genes are given only for firm matches. The size entry is marked missing in some rows and otherwise reads once, few, many or a size class.

cdr3_nt: TGTGCCAGCAGAAAGAGTGGGGACACCGGGGAGCTGTTTTTT
cdr3_aa: CASRKSGDTGELFF
v_call: TRBV7-9
clone_size: -
j_call: TRBJ2-2
d_call: -

cdr3_nt: TGTGCCAGCTCACCACCGTTAGGGACAGGGAACTACAATGAGCAGTTCTTC
cdr3_aa: CASSPPLGTGNYNEQFF
v_call: TRBV18
clone_size: -
j_call: TRBJ2-1
d_call: TRBD1

cdr3_nt: TGCGCCAGCAGCCCTAATAAGGGGGCCTACGAGCAGTACTTC
cdr3_aa: CASSPNKGAYEQYF
v_call: TRBV5-1
clone_size: -
j_call: TRBJ2-7
d_call: -

cdr3_nt: TGTGCCAGCAGCTTGGCATCGGGGCCGAGCTCCTACGAGCAGTACTTC
cdr3_aa: CASSLASGPSSYEQYF
v_call: TRBV7-2
clone_size: -
j_call: TRBJ2-7
d_call: -

cdr3_nt: TGCAGCGTCCGAGGACTATACGAGCAGTACTTC
cdr3_aa: CSVRGLYEQYF
v_call: TRBV29-1
clone_size: -
j_call: TRBJ2-7
d_call: -

cdr3_nt: TGTGCCAGCAGCTCTCTAGCGGGGACCTCCTACGAGCAGTACTTC
cdr3_aa: CASSSLAGTSYEQYF
v_call: TRBV5-6
clone_size: few
j_call: TRBJ2-7
d_call: TRBD2

cdr3_nt: TGTGCCAGCAGTTTTGCAGGGGCCCGCACCGGGGAGCTGTTTTTT
cdr3_aa: CASSFAGARTGELFF
v_call: TRBV28
clone_size: many
j_call: TRBJ2-2
d_call: -

cdr3_nt: TGCGCCAGCAGCACGGGACAGGGGATGGCCGGGGAGCTGTTTTTT
cdr3_aa: CASSTGQGMAGELFF
v_call: TRBV5-1
clone_size: -
j_call: TRBJ2-2
d_call: TRBD1

cdr3_nt: TGTGCCAGCAGCCGCCACGGGACAGGGAGCCTAGCGGGAGCAGAGACCCAGTACTTC
cdr3_aa: CASSRHGTGSLAGAETQYF
v_call: TRBV3-1
clone_size: few
j_call: TRBJ2-5
d_call: -

cdr3_nt: TGCAGTGCTAGGGAGGGTAGCACTCGCGAGAGCCAGTACTTC
cdr3_aa: CSAREGSTRESQYF
v_call: TRBV20-1
clone_size: -
j_call: TRBJ2-5
d_call: -

cdr3_nt: TGTGCCAGCAGTTTAGTAAGGAATACCTACGAGCAGTACTTC
cdr3_aa: CASSLVRNTYEQYF
v_call: TRBV12-3/TRBV12-4
clone_size: once
j_call: TRBJ2-7
d_call: -

cdr3_nt: TGTGCCAGTAGTATAGCCCTCAATCAGCCCCAGCATTTT
cdr3_aa: CASSIALNQPQHF
v_call: TRBV19
clone_size: -
j_call: TRBJ1-5
d_call: -

cdr3_nt: TGTGCCAGCAGTCCGTTCCCGGAAACCGGGGAGCTGTTTTTT
cdr3_aa: CASSPFPETGELFF
v_call: TRBV28
clone_size: few
j_call: TRBJ2-2
d_call: -

cdr3_nt: TGTGCCAGCAGCGTAGAGGGCTATCGGGCAGATACGCAGTATTTT
cdr3_aa: CASSVEGYRADTQYF
v_call: TRBV9
clone_size: few
j_call: TRBJ2-3
d_call: -

cdr3_nt: TGTGCCAGTACTGAGGGGAACACTGAAGCTTTCTTT
cdr3_aa: CASTEGNTEAFF
v_call: TRBV19
clone_size: -
j_call: TRBJ1-1
d_call: -

cdr3_nt: TGCAGTGCTAGCCGCCTAGCGGATTACGAGCAGTACTTC
cdr3_aa: CSASRLADYEQYF
v_call: TRBV20-1
clone_size: few
j_call: TRBJ2-7
d_call: TRBD2

cdr3_nt: TGTGCCAGCAGCTTATCCACCGACTTAACCTACGAGCAGTACTTC
cdr3_aa: CASSLSTDLTYEQYF
v_call: TRBV11-1
clone_size: few
j_call: TRBJ2-7
d_call: -

cdr3_nt: TGCGCCAGCAGCCGCAGGGAGGGCTACGAGCAGTACTTC
cdr3_aa: CASSRREGYEQYF
v_call: TRBV4-3
clone_size: many
j_call: TRBJ2-7
d_call: TRBD2

cdr3_nt: TGTGCCAGCAGTTCTGGGGCCGGACCCTACGAGCAGTACTTC
cdr3_aa: CASSSGAGPYEQYF
v_call: TRBV6-5
clone_size: -
j_call: TRBJ2-7
d_call: -

cdr3_nt: TGTGCCAGCAGCACAGGACAGGGGGGCCAGCCCCAGCATTTT
cdr3_aa: CASSTGQGGQPQHF
v_call: TRBV7-2
clone_size: few
j_call: TRBJ1-5
d_call: TRBD1

cdr3_nt: TGCGCCAGCAGCACGGGACAGACCACAGATACGCAGTATTTT
cdr3_aa: CASSTGQTTDTQYF
v_call: TRBV5-1
clone_size: -
j_call: TRBJ2-3
d_call: TRBD1

cdr3_nt: TGTGCCAGCACCTTTTCAGGACTAGCGGGGACCGAGCAGTACTTC
cdr3_aa: CASTFSGLAGTEQYF
v_call: TRBV12-3/TRBV12-4
clone_size: -
j_call: TRBJ2-7
d_call: TRBD2

cdr3_nt: TGTGCCAGCAGCCACTTTTTTGGTAACATCTACGAGCAGTACTTC
cdr3_aa: CASSHFFGNIYEQYF
v_call: TRBV28
clone_size: few
j_call: TRBJ2-7
d_call: -

cdr3_nt: TGTGCCAGCAGCTACCGACTGGCTAGCACAGATACGCAGTATTTT
cdr3_aa: CASSYRLASTDTQYF
v_call: TRBV5-6
clone_size: -
j_call: TRBJ2-3
d_call: -

cdr3_nt: TGTGCCAGCAGTGACAGGGAAGATGGCTACACCTTC
cdr3_aa: CASSDREDGYTF
v_call: TRBV28
clone_size: few
j_call: TRBJ1-2
d_call: TRBD1

cdr3_nt: TGCAGTGCTAGAGATAGACTAGCGGGAGTCGGGGAGCTGTTTTTT
cdr3_aa: CSARDRLAGVGELFF
v_call: TRBV20-1
clone_size: few
j_call: TRBJ2-2
d_call: TRBD2

cdr3_nt: TGCGCCAGCAGCGTCGGGACAGGGGTATCGCCCCAGCATTTT
cdr3_aa: CASSVGTGVSPQHF
v_call: TRBV4-3
clone_size: -
j_call: TRBJ1-5
d_call: TRBD1

cdr3_nt: TGTGCCAGCAGCTTAGGGGGAGCGGCTTCCTCCTTC
cdr3_aa: CASSLGGAASSF
v_call: TRBV7-2
clone_size: -
j_call: TRBJ2-5
d_call: -

cdr3_nt: TGTGCCAGCAGCAAGGCGGGGAGAACCTACAATGAGCAGTTCTTC
cdr3_aa: CASSKAGRTYNEQFF
v_call: TRBV6-1
clone_size: -
j_call: TRBJ2-1
d_call: -

cdr3_nt: TGTGCCAGCAGTTGGGCTTCGCGTGGCAATGAGCAGTTCTTC
cdr3_aa: CASSWASRGNEQFF
v_call: TRBV6-2/TRBV6-3
clone_size: -
j_call: TRBJ2-1
d_call: -

cdr3_nt: TGTGCCAGCCGCCTAGCGGGAGGTCCAGCCGAGCAGTACTTC
cdr3_aa: CASRLAGGPAEQYF
v_call: TRBV12-3/TRBV12-4
clone_size: -
j_call: TRBJ2-7
d_call: TRBD2

cdr3_nt: TGTGCCAGCAGCCAAGTAACCGGGGCGGGGAACACCATATATTTT
cdr3_aa: CASSQVTGAGNTIYF
v_call: TRBV4-2
clone_size: few
j_call: TRBJ1-3
d_call: -

cdr3_nt: TGTGCCAGCAGCGGACAGGGAGAGCAAGAGACCCAGTACTTC
cdr3_aa: CASSGQGEQETQYF
v_call: TRBV7-2
clone_size: few
j_call: TRBJ2-5
d_call: TRBD1

cdr3_nt: TGTGCCAGCAGTCCCCTCCGGGACGGAAGCACAGATACGCAGTATTTT
cdr3_aa: CASSPLRDGSTDTQYF
v_call: TRBV7-9
clone_size: -
j_call: TRBJ2-3
d_call: -

cdr3_nt: TGTGCCAGCAGTTTAGGCGGGGTAGTCACCGGGGAGCTGTTTTTT
cdr3_aa: CASSLGGVVTGELFF
v_call: TRBV12-3/TRBV12-4
clone_size: many
j_call: TRBJ2-2
d_call: -

cdr3_nt: TGTGCCAGCAGTGAATGGAAATTAATACAGGGGGCCCACGAGCAGTACTTC
cdr3_aa: CASSEWKLIQGAHEQYF
v_call: TRBV2
clone_size: -
j_call: TRBJ2-7
d_call: TRBD1